This T cell receptor (beta chain) was retrieved from a study of blood T cell repertoires in COVID-19. Here immunoSEQ multiplex PCR was the method, and the copy in TCRdb shows in-frame clones only, minus some. The sample contains some 40,000 clones, over 75% of which appear only once. In germline, CDR1 is SGHTA, CDR2 FQGNSA. The CDR3 sequence is 16 residues long. Trimming took 5 bases from V and 1 from J; bases not matched to a gene: 6. The sequenced sample consisted of peripheral blood. The TCR comes from a woman of 80 years or more with acute or convalescent COVID-19. The genes are TRBV7-2 and TRBJ2-3, with 10 bases aligning to TRBD2. As DNA, the CDR3 is TGTGCCAGCAGCGCGGCCGGGACTAGCGGCACAGATACGCAGTATTTT. The encoded protein is CASSAAGTSGTDTQYF.